Described below is a single T cell receptor (beta chain) sequence and its context. Antigen specificity is unknown. No infections or other immune events were documented during collection. This sample stems from a study of identifying expanded T cells in peripheral blood. Findings and limits, study-wide: Over approximately two and four weeks, about 15 and 19 clones changed, versus approximately 1.2 between replicates. Variance in clone template counts between roughly 2-week samples significantly increased with total template count across all healthy donors.

The CDR3 sequence is 15 residues long. Germline values: CDR1 LNHDA, CDR2 SQIVND (reference sequence). V shed 7 bases and J 3 bases; nucleotides not matched to a gene: 9. Clones were read by immunoSEQ multiplex PCR, and TCRdb kept only the in-frame ones, dropping some. This sample has 100,000 or so clones, with around nine tenths found just once. The V and J genes are TRBV19 and TRBJ1-5, with 7 bases aligning to TRBD1. Sequencing was done on a sample of blood. The sequence came from a person aged 18-69 years in good health. The CDR3 DNA reads TGTGCCAGTACCCCCTGGGACAGCTACAATCAGCCCCAGCATTTT. The encoded protein is CASTPWDSYNQPQHF.